The 22 T cell receptor beta chains below were found in one sample sequenced in a study of blood T cell repertoires in COVID-19. Libraries were prepared by immunoSEQ multiplex PCR; TCRdb keeps only in-frame clonotypes and omits some of them. The repertoire consists of 180,000 or so clones, with approximately 85% occurring once and the leading ten covering 6.2%. Sequenced: PBMCs or T cells enriched from blood (not recorded which). Source of these receptors: a man in his forties who had recovered from COVID-19.

This rearrangement joins TRBV28 to TRBJ1-3; D is unresolved. The CDR3 is 14 residues long. Trimming removed 7 bases at V and 7 bases at J, with 17 bases between. In germline, CDR1 is MDHEN, CDR2 SYDVKM. The chain's CDR3 is CASTPGSLWNTIYF. The CDR3 DNA reads as TGTGCCAGCACCCCAGGCTCCTTGTGGAACACCATATATTTT.

This chain links TRBV5-1 with TRBJ1-5; perhaps TRBD1 as D (6 bases). Deletions cut 3 bases from V and 1 base from J, with 8 bases between. From germline, CDR1 is SGHRS and CDR2 YFSETQ. The CDR3 spans 14 residues. CDR3 nucleotide sequence: TGCGCCAGCAGCTCAGGGGAAAGCAATCAGCCCCAGCATTTT. Translated: CASSSGESNQPQHF.

The rearrangement links TRBV10-3 to TRBJ1-2; TRBD1 matches 8 bases. Losses at the gene ends were 7 bases for V and 3 bases for J; bases not matched to a gene: 10. Germline values: CDR1 ENHRY, CDR2 SYGVKD. CDR3 length equals 15 residues. The CDR3 nucleotides are TGTGCCATCACCGACAGGGGCGGATCTCACTATGGCTACACCTTC. Its protein product is CAITDRGGSHYGYTF.

This chain joins TRBV28 and TRBJ1-2; D gene uncertain. Germline assignment: CDR1 MDHEN and CDR2 SYDVKM. The CDR3 extends over 12 amino acids. Trimming stripped 6 bases from V and 5 bases from J, with 10 bases between. The CDR3 DNA is TGTGCCAGCAGCTACGGGGAATATGGCTACACCTTC. Its translation is CASSYGEYGYTF.

This clone was observed once. The V and J genes are TRBV2 and TRBJ1-2; 10 bases are a match to TRBD1. V lost 7 bases, J lost 6 bases, and 5 bases stayed unmatched. Germline V lookup: CDR1 SNHLY, CDR2 FYNNEI. There are 13 residues in the CDR3. CDR3 nucleotides: TGTGCCAGCATTAGGGACAGGGGTAATGGCTACACCTTC. It codes for CASIRDRGNGYTF.

The V and J genes are TRBV5-1 and TRBJ2-2, with 10 bases fitting TRBD1. Germline V CDR1 and CDR2: SGHRS, YFSETQ. With 3 bases clipped from V and 5 bases from J, the junction kept 1 base outside the gene matches. This CDR3 has 14 residues. CDR3 coding DNA: TGCGCCAGCAGCTGGGGACAGGGGACCGGGGAGCTGTTTTTT. It is translated as CASSWGQGTGELFF.

The V call is TRBV28, the J call TRBJ1-2; 9 positions agree with TRBD1. Per the germline V gene, CDR1 is MDHEN and CDR2 is SYDVKM. This CDR3 comprises 14 residues. V trimming: 8 bases; J trimming: 2 bases; junction bases outside the gene matches: 6. CDR3 region: CASLPGQGNYGYTF. CDR3 nucleotide sequence: TGTGCCAGCCTCCCGGGACAGGGAAACTATGGCTACACCTTC.

CDR3 residues: CATSDPTRQVNQPQHF. CDR3 nucleotide sequence: TGTGCCACCAGTGACCCTACTCGTCAGGTCAATCAGCCCCAGCATTTT. The rearrangement joins TRBV24-1 to TRBJ1-5; no definite D call. Trimming removed 4 bases at V and 3 bases at J, with 15 bases between. Germline CDR1 and CDR2: KGHDR and SFDVKD. This CDR3 is built from 16 residues.

The gene calls are TRBV11-2 and TRBJ1-1; maybe TRBD1 (5 bases). The V end was cut by 4 bases, the J end by 10 bases, with 13 bases between. The germline V gene encodes CDR1 SGHAT and CDR2 FQNNGV. The CDR3 consists of 12 residues. Written as DNA, the CDR3 is TGTGCCAGCAGCTCCGATCGTACAGGAGCTTTCTTT. Translating gives CASSSDRTGAFF.

The rearrangement joins TRBV9 to TRBJ2-5, with D possibly TRBD1 on 6 matching bases. The CDR3 is 13 amino acids. The V gene's germline CDR1 is SGDLS and CDR2 YYNGEE. V gave up 3 bases and J gave up 3 bases, with 9 bases separating them. The CDR3 DNA sequence: TGTGCCAGCAGCGGGACAGTTGAAGAGACCCAGTACTTC. This gives the protein CASSGTVEETQYF.

This clone came up a few times. The V call is TRBV5-6, the J call TRBJ1-3; D ambiguous. The CDR3 runs to 13 residues. Per germline, CDR1 SGHDT and CDR2 YYEEEE. Trimming removed 5 bases at V and 3 bases at J, with 9 bases between. CDR3 in DNA: TGTGCCAGCAGTTTCCGCGGTGGAAACACCATATATTTT. Translating it yields CASSFRGGNTIYF.

V and J are TRBV4-1 and TRBJ2-7; 12 positions agree with TRBD2. V was clipped by 1 base and J by 4 bases; unmatched bases: 8. CDR1 and CDR2 from the germline V gene are MGHRA and YSYEKL. The CDR3 is 17 residues long. The CDR3 reads CASSQADSGTSGYEQYF. CDR3 in DNA: TGCGCCAGCAGCCAAGCTGATTCCGGGACTAGCGGGTACGAGCAGTACTTC.

The chain employs TRBV28 and TRBJ2-7; 8 bases agree with TRBD1. V was pared by 6 bases and J by 2 bases, with 6 bases of the junction left unmatched. Looked up from germline, CDR1 is MDHEN and CDR2 is SYDVKM. This CDR3 contains 14 residues. This chain's CDR3 is CASRTGQATYEQYF. The DNA of the CDR3 is TGTGCCAGCAGGACGGGACAGGCGACCTACGAGCAGTACTTC.

The V gene is TRBV10-3, the J gene TRBJ2-1; TRBD2 aligns across 7 bases. The length of the CDR3 is 15 residues. With 0 bases clipped from V and 5 bases from J, the junction kept 4 bases outside the gene matches. Germline lookup yields CDR1 ENHRY and CDR2 SYGVKD. This chain's CDR3 is CAISESTLADNEQFF. CDR3 bases: TGTGCCATCAGTGAGTCGACCCTAGCGGACAATGAGCAGTTCTTC.

The chain links TRBV9 to TRBJ1-3; D not resolved. The germline gives CDR1 SGDLS, CDR2 YYNGEE. There are 16 residues in the CDR3. The V and J ends lost 0 bases and 0 bases respectively, with 10 bases between them. The CDR3, as DNA: TGTGCCAGCAGCGTAGGGTCGGTCCTCTCTGGAAACACCATATATTTT. Amino acids: CASSVGSVLSGNTIYF.

The chain links TRBV4-2 to TRBJ2-7; D ambiguous. This CDR3 has 13 residues. V lost 1 base and J 5 bases, leaving 9 bases between the germline ends. Per germline, CDR1 LGHNA and CDR2 YNFKEQ. CDR3 in amino acids: CASSQVLGDEQYF. Written as DNA, the CDR3 is TGTGCCAGCAGCCAAGTCTTGGGCGACGAGCAGTACTTC.

The chain combines TRBV9 with TRBJ2-1, with D maybe TRBD2 (5 bases). The CDR3 is made up of 14 amino acids. The germline V gene encodes CDR1 SGDLS and CDR2 YYNGEE. The germline V and J ends were trimmed by 2 bases and 9 bases, with 15 bases remaining between them. In DNA form, the CDR3 reads TGTGCCAGCAGCGTGGGAGTACTACCAATTGAGCAGTTCTTC. Amino acids: CASSVGVLPIEQFF.

This clone has just a few counts. CDR3 DNA sequence: TGCGCCAGCAGCCAACTACCGGGACTAGCGGACGAGCAGTACTTC. The encoded protein is CASSQLPGLADEQYF. The V call is TRBV4-1, the J call TRBJ2-7, with TRBD2 identical over 11 bases. Germline lookup yields CDR1 MGHRA and CDR2 YSYEKL. This CDR3 region has 15 residues. The J segment lost 5 bases and the V segment lost 2 bases, leaving 5 bases of the junction unmatched.

This rearrangement joins TRBV19 to TRBJ1-4, with D unclear. The CDR3 runs 13 residues. CDR1 is LNHDA and CDR2 is SQIVND in the germline V gene (reference sequence). The V end was cut by 8 bases, the J end by 0 bases, with 7 bases between. The CDR3 loop is CASLPATNEKLFF. For the CDR3, the DNA is TGTGCCAGTCTTCCCGCAACTAATGAAAAACTGTTTTTT.

The chain recombines TRBV28 with TRBJ2-3; maybe TRBD2 (5 bases). Germline-derived CDR1 and CDR2 are MDHEN and SYDVKM. This CDR3 is 16 amino acids long. The V end was cut by 4 bases, the J end by 5 bases, with 19 bases between. CDR3 nucleotides: TGTGCCAGCAGTTCCTCAGCGGACCGAGGGCGAGATACGCAGTATTTT. Protein sequence: CASSSSADRGRDTQYF.

This chain joins TRBV18 and TRBJ2-5, with 7 bases matching TRBD2. This CDR3 spans 14 amino acids. Germline CDR1 reads KGHSH; CDR2 reads LQKENI. The J segment lost 5 bases and the V segment lost 8 bases, leaving 11 bases of the junction unmatched. The CDR3 reads CASKRRGDAETQYF. CDR3 DNA: TGTGCCAGCAAACGACGGGGGGACGCGGAGACCCAGTACTTC. The whole variable domain, filled in from reference TRBV18 and TRBJ2-5, reads NAGVMQNPRHLVRRRGQEARLRCSPMKGHSHVYWYRQLPEEGLKFMVYLQKENIIDESGMPKERFSAEFPKEGPSILRIQQVVRGDSAAYFCASKRRGDAETQYFGPGTRLLVL.

The chain uses TRBV5-1 and TRBJ1-6, with a tentative D call TRBD1 (5 bases). V shed 3 bases and J shed 5 bases, with 15 bases lying between them. This CDR3 is built from 16 residues. Germline loops: CDR1 SGHRS, CDR2 YFSETQ. The CDR3 loop reads CASSSGVVGDNSPLHF. The DNA for the CDR3 is TGCGCCAGCAGCTCGGGGGTTGTGGGCGATAATTCACCCCTCCACTTT.